This is a list of T cell receptor beta chains from one sample in a study of cytomegalovirus exposure and HLA in healthy donors. Clones were read by immunoSEQ multiplex PCR, and TCRdb kept only the in-frame ones, dropping some. The sample consists of nearly 110,000 clones, over 60% of them appearing once. Source material: PBMCs. These receptor sequences come from a woman between 50 and 59 years old in good health and CMV-seropositive. CDR3s include the opening cysteine and the closing phenylalanine or tryptophan. D genes are given only for firm matches. Size is stated for part of the rows, as once, few or many counts, or as a class when the clone is expanded.

j_gene | v_gene | d_gene | abundance | CDR3aa | CDR3nt
TRBJ2-1 | TRBV13 | TRBD1 | few | CASTPSGTGGYNEQFF | TGTGCCAGCACCCCCTCGGGGACAGGGGGCTACAATGAGCAGTTCTTC
TRBJ2-7 | TRBV28 | . | . | CASSPRVVKQYF | TGTGCCAGCAGTCCCAGGGTTGTTAAGCAGTACTTC
TRBJ1-2 | TRBV12-5 | . | . | CASGPSGGINYGYTF | TGTGCTAGTGGCCCCAGTGGAGGGATTAACTATGGCTACACCTTC
TRBJ2-1 | TRBV6-1 | . | . | CASSLSGSNNEQFF | TGTGCCAGCAGCTTATCCGGGTCTAACAATGAGCAGTTCTTC
TRBJ1-4 | TRBV4-3 | . | . | CASSQEGAVYEKLFF | TGCGCCAGCAGCCAAGAGGGAGCAGTGTACGAAAAACTGTTTTTT
TRBJ1-5 | TRBV13 | . | . | CASHCVDSNQPQHF | TGTGCCAGTCATTGCGTAGATAGCAATCAGCCCCAGCATTTT
TRBJ1-2 | TRBV25-1 | TRBD1 | . | CASSAGTGYGYTF | TGTGCCAGCAGTGCCGGGACAGGGTATGGCTACACCTTC
TRBJ1-2 | TRBV2 | TRBD1 | . | CASSGDRGRSYGYTF | TGTGCCAGCAGTGGGGACAGGGGGCGATCCTATGGCTACACCTTC
TRBJ2-1 | TRBV5-1 | TRBD2 | . | CASSLAGTSDEQFF | TGCGCCAGCAGCTTGGCTGGGACTAGCGATGAGCAGTTCTTC
TRBJ2-7 | TRBV6-5 | . | . | CASSSSGARGYEQYF | TGTGCCAGCAGTTCGAGCGGCGCCCGGGGTTACGAGCAGTACTTC
TRBJ1-2 | TRBV5-1 | TRBD1 | few | CASSLATGGDYGYTF | TGCGCCAGCAGCTTGGCAACAGGGGGGGACTATGGCTACACCTTC
TRBJ1-2 | TRBV30 | . | once | CAWSVRGVLYGYTF | TGTGCCTGGAGTGTACGGGGGGTACTCTATGGCTACACCTTC
TRBJ1-1 | TRBV7-8 | . | . | CATIERTVNTEAFF | TGTGCCACCATAGAACGGACAGTGAACACTGAAGCTTTCTTT
TRBJ1-4 | TRBV28 | . | . | CASSFFLEKLFF | TGTGCCAGCAGTTTTTTTCTGGAAAAACTGTTTTTT
TRBJ1-3 | TRBV5-1 | . | . | CASSWTLGNTIYF | TGCGCCAGCAGCTGGACACTGGGAAACACCATATATTTT
TRBJ2-7 | TRBV28 | . | . | CAGGIRGEQYF | TGTGCCGGCGGAATTCGTGGGGAGCAGTACTTC
TRBJ2-5 | TRBV5-1 | TRBD1 | . | CASRYRGPLQETQYF | TGCGCCAGCAGGTACAGGGGGCCCCTCCAAGAGACCCAGTACTTC
TRBJ1-1 | TRBV19 | TRBD1 | . | CASSFLTGVVTEAFF | TGTGCCAGTAGTTTCCTGACAGGGGTCGTAACTGAAGCTTTCTTT
TRBJ2-7 | TRBV6-6 | . | few | CASSAGTSRFF | TGTGCCAGCAGTGCCGGGACTTCGCGCTTCTTC
TRBJ1-1 | TRBV18 | . | . | CASSMSGNTEAFF | TGTGCCAGCTCGATGTCGGGAAACACTGAAGCTTTCTTT
TRBJ2-1 | TRBV27 | TRBD2 | . | CASSPRTSGGYNEQFF | TGTGCCAGCAGTCCAAGGACTAGCGGGGGCTACAATGAGCAGTTCTTC
TRBJ1-1 | TRBV6-6 | TRBD1 | few | CASSFGQGGGTEAFF | TGTGCCAGCAGTTTCGGACAGGGCGGGGGCACTGAAGCTTTCTTT